This TCR beta chain derives from a study of PD-1 blockade in mismatch repair-deficient tumors. General study findings and limits: Rapid post-treatment expansion, then contraction, generally preceding radiologic response, marked tumor-resident clones.

Documented time point: 10-day in vitro stimulation with candidate mutation-associated neoantigen peptide 1. Seven ELISpot-reactive neoantigen peptides each drove an approximately 10-day in vitro stimulation. This clone was recorded once. Antigen unknown. The CDR3 runs to 14 residues. The V end lost 3 bases, the J end lost 5 bases, and 10 bases lay between the germline ends. Germline V CDR1 and CDR2: MGHRA, YSYEKL. Sequencing used immunoSEQ multiplex PCR; TCRdb keeps in-frame clones, though not all of them. This table has several thousand clones, more than 75% appearing once. This clonotype was obtained from an adult with mismatch repair-deficient cancer. The material was cells cultured in vitro, obtained from a patient treated with pembrolizumab. V is TRBV4-1 and J is TRBJ2-2; unclear D gene. CDR3 protein: CASSHPLRTGELFF. As DNA, the CDR3 is TGCGCCAGCAGCCATCCGCTCCGTACCGGGGAGCTGTTTTTT.